The next 21 T cell receptor beta chains were all read from a single sample in a study of CD8 T cells in ankylosing spondylitis. Study-level results: Ankylosing spondylitis blood appeared to carry a characteristic TCR beta motif of several highly homologous variants.

A single record per CDR3 protein comes from TCRdb applying MiXCR to the 5' RACE reads. This sample yields under 450,000 distinct CDR3 sequences, of which approximately 17% are seen a single time; approximately 1% belongs to the top ten. The antigens of these receptors remain unknown. Sequenced material: blood, either unsorted or a sorted T cell fraction (not recorded which). All receptors come from a male donor with ankylosing spondylitis.

This clonotype was counted ten times or more. The chain uses TRBV5-1 and TRBJ2-2; TRBD2 is a possible D gene (6 bases). Trimming took off 2 bases at V and 5 bases at J, with 13 bases between the two ends. CDR1 and CDR2 from the germline V gene are SGHRS and YFSETQ. The CDR3 is made up of 15 amino acids. CDR3 protein: CASSFGSRATGELFF. The CDR3 DNA reads as TGCGCCAGCAGCTTCGGGAGTCGGGCGACCGGGGAGCTGTTTTTT.

This chain uses TRBV18 with TRBJ1-1; D call uncertain. Germline CDR1 reads KGHSH; CDR2 reads LQKENI. The V gene lost 2 bases and the J gene lost 1 base, with 11 bases spanning the gap. This CDR3 comprises 15 residues. Written as DNA, the CDR3 is TGTGCCAGCTCACCAGACTGGGTTGGGAACACTGAAGCTTTCTTT. Amino acids: CASSPDWVGNTEAFF.

The V call is TRBV6-1, the J call TRBJ1-6, with 10 bases aligning to TRBD1. The germline CDR1 and CDR2 sequences are MNHNS and SASEGT. Trimming cost V 7 bases and J 0 bases; bases outside gene matches: 3. The CDR3 totals 16 residues. CDR3 sequence (DNA): TGTGCCAGCATGGGACAGGGGAGCTCCTATAATTCACCCCTCCACTTT. Translated, it gives CASMGQGSSYNSPLHF.

This clonotype has just a few counts. The chain couples TRBV18 to TRBJ1-5; no reliable D call. The germline V gene has CDR1 KGHSH and CDR2 LQKENI. This CDR3 region has 13 residues. V was shortened by 0 bases and J by 6 bases, with 6 bases between the two germline ends. CDR3 nucleotide sequence: TGTGCCAGCTCACCACCGGAGGGTCAGCCCCAGCATTTT. The encoded protein is CASSPPEGQPQHF. Based on the CDR3 plus reference TRBV18 and TRBJ1-5, the full variable domain is NAGVMQNPRHLVRRRGQEARLRCSPMKGHSHVYWYRQLPEEGLKFMVYLQKENIIDESGMPKERFSAEFPKEGPSILRIQQVVRGDSAAYFCASSPPEGQPQHFGDGTRLSIL.

This clonotype was counted between two and nine times. The chain employs TRBV12-3 or TRBV12-4 and TRBJ1-1, with 11 bases aligning to TRBD1. Unmatched junction bases numbered 2, after V lost 3 bases and J lost 8 bases. CDR3 size: 13 residues. This CDR3 is CASSLRTGGEAFF. The CDR3 DNA reads TGTGCCAGCAGTTTGAGGACAGGGGGCGAAGCTTTCTTT.

The table lists this clonotype with many counts. The chain has TRBV5-1 and TRBJ2-3, with 9 bases lining up with TRBD2. The CDR3 is made up of 17 amino acids. V dropped 3 bases and J dropped 0; count of bases not matched to a gene: 8. Germline CDR1 is SGHRS and CDR2 is YFSETQ. The CDR3 spells CASSSGASGTSTDTQYF. DNA for the CDR3: TGCGCCAGCAGCTCGGGGGCTAGCGGGACGAGCACAGATACGCAGTATTTT.

J is TRBJ1-2 and V is TRBV5-1; TRBD1 matches at 9 bases. V was clipped by 4 bases and J by 8 bases; unmatched bases: 9. The CDR3 totals 14 residues. Per germline, CDR1 SGHRS and CDR2 YFSETQ. The CDR3 reads CASSPTLTGGGYTF. CDR3 sequence (DNA): TGCGCCAGCAGCCCCACATTAACAGGGGGCGGCTACACCTTC.

This rearrangement joins TRBV4-2 to TRBJ1-2; tentative D call: TRBD1 (5 bases). Trimming cost V 3 bases and J 5 bases, with 7 bases left between them. CDR3 length: 12 amino acids. The germline CDR1 and CDR2 sequences are LGHNA and YNFKEQ. This chain's CDR3 is CASSQGVYGYTF. Here the CDR3 DNA reads TGTGCCAGCAGCCAGGGGGTTTATGGCTACACCTTC.

The rearrangement links TRBV27 to TRBJ2-7; unclear D gene. This CDR3 region has 13 residues. V was clipped by 0 bases and J by 3 bases, with 6 bases between them. The germline CDR1 and CDR2 sequences are MNHEY and SMNVEV (reference sequence). CDR3 in amino acids: CASSLSIGYEQYF. The CDR3 DNA reads as TGTGCCAGCAGTTTATCGATAGGCTACGAGCAGTACTTC.

The rearrangement links TRBV30 to TRBJ1-1; D is ambiguous. This CDR3 has 13 residues. The V gene lost 0 bases and the J gene lost 1 base, with 6 bases spanning the gap. Per germline, CDR1 GTSNPN and CDR2 SVGIG (reference sequence). The CDR3: CAWSVLTNTEAFF. The CDR3 nucleotides read TGTGCCTGGAGTGTACTAACGAACACTGAAGCTTTCTTT.

This rearrangement joins TRBV4-1 to TRBJ2-3; D not resolved. Germline V CDR1 and CDR2: MGHRA, YSYEKL. V lost 2 bases to trimming and J lost 2 bases, with 8 bases between them. This CDR3 contains 14 residues. This CDR3 is CASSQLSYTDTQYF. The CDR3 DNA reads as TGCGCCAGCAGCCAACTATCATACACAGATACGCAGTATTTT.

CDR3 protein: CASSRGQSEAFF. The CDR3 DNA reads TGTGCCAGCAGCAGAGGACAGTCCGAAGCTTTCTTT. This chain connects TRBV6-5 to TRBJ1-1; D possibly corresponds to TRBD1 (6 bases). Germline V lookup: CDR1 MNHEY, CDR2 SVGAGI. CDR3 length: 12 amino acids. Trimming removed 6 bases from V and 8 bases from J, with 13 bases in between.

This clonotype was counted a few times. The chain links TRBV7-3 to TRBJ1-3, with D uncertain. The CDR3 length is 16 residues. The V and J ends lost 1 base and 2 bases respectively, with 12 bases between them. Germline CDR1 is SGHTA and CDR2 is FQGTGA. The CDR3 DNA reads TGTGCCAGCAGCTTAAAGGCGGGAACCGCTGGAAACACCATATATTTT. It codes for CASSLKAGTAGNTIYF.

The chain has TRBV18 and TRBJ1-6; TRBD1 is a possible D gene (6 bases). V was pared by 4 bases and J by 6 bases, with 10 bases between. Germline V lookup: CDR1 KGHSH, CDR2 LQKENI. CDR3 length equals 14 residues. DNA of the CDR3: TGTGCCAGCTCACAACAGGGCCGTAATTCACCCCTCCACTTT. Translating gives CASSQQGRNSPLHF. Looking up the rest from reference TRBV18 and TRBJ1-6 gives the full variable domain: NAGVMQNPRHLVRRRGQEARLRCSPMKGHSHVYWYRQLPEEGLKFMVYLQKENIIDESGMPKERFSAEFPKEGPSILRIQQVVRGDSAAYFCASSQQGRNSPLHFGNGTRLTVT.

This clonotype was found many times. The V call is TRBV5-1, the J call TRBJ2-2; D gene uncertain. Trimming cost V 0 bases and J 4 bases, with 7 bases left between them. Germline CDR1 is SGHRS and CDR2 is YFSETQ. The CDR3 is 14 residues long. This CDR3 reads CASSLGTITGELFF. The CDR3, as DNA: TGCGCCAGCAGCTTGGGGACCATCACCGGGGAGCTGTTTTTT.

This clonotype came up a few times. The chain uses TRBV12-3 or TRBV12-4 and TRBJ1-2, with D uncertain. V was shortened by 2 bases and J by 2 bases, with 9 bases between the two germline ends. This CDR3 region has 14 residues. The CDR3 bases are TGTGCCAGCAGTTTACACAGCTCGAACTATGGCTACACCTTC. Its protein product is CASSLHSSNYGYTF.

The chain recombines TRBV4-2 with TRBJ2-3; 11 positions match TRBD2. With 4 bases clipped from V and 2 bases from J, the junction kept 5 bases outside the gene matches. This CDR3 has 16 residues. Germline CDR1 LGHNA, CDR2 YNFKEQ. Written as DNA, the CDR3 is TGTGCCAGCAGCCGAAATAGCGGGGGGGCCACAGATACGCAGTATTTT. This translates into CASSRNSGGATDTQYF.

This clonotype was counted only a few times. The CDR3 is CATSRDRTRTPQYF. For the CDR3, the DNA is TGTGCCACCAGCAGAGATAGGACTCGGACGCCTCAGTACTTC. The chain couples TRBV15 to TRBJ2-7; D may be TRBD2 (5 bases). V lost 0 bases, J lost 10 bases, and 16 bases lay in between. The CDR3 totals 14 residues. Germline lookup yields CDR1 LNHNV and CDR2 YYDKDF (reference sequence).

CDR3 sequence: CASSQISGASGGATEQFF. The CDR3, as DNA: TGCGCCAGCAGCCAAATCTCAGGGGCTAGCGGGGGGGCCACTGAGCAGTTCTTC. The chain employs TRBV4-1 and TRBJ2-1; 12 bases line up with TRBD2. Germline loops: CDR1 MGHRA, CDR2 YSYEKL. Unmatched junction bases numbered 14, after V lost 2 bases and J lost 9 bases. The CDR3 runs 18 residues.

The chain has TRBV2 and TRBJ2-5; D may be TRBD1 or TRBD2 (5 bases each). The CDR3 is made up of 13 amino acids. Germline V gene sequence: CDR1 SNHLY, CDR2 FYNNEI. The V and J ends lost 6 bases and 4 bases respectively, with 12 bases between them. DNA of the CDR3: TGTGCCAGCAGGGTACTTGGGGGAGAGACCCAGTACTTC. This gives the protein CASRVLGGETQYF.

This clonotype was seen only a few times. V and J are TRBV18 and TRBJ1-5; no clear D. V lost 2 bases and J lost 7, with 12 bases in between. This CDR3 spans 14 amino acids. The V gene's germline CDR1 is KGHSH and CDR2 LQKENI. CDR3 nucleotide sequence: TGTGCCAGCTCACCAGAGTTGGCCCCCCAGCCCCAGCATTTT. Residues: CASSPELAPQPQHF.